This T cell receptor beta chain was found in a study of CD4 T cells in relation to SARS-CoV-2 and coronaviruses (dated by TCRdb to the early 2020s). For the study in its entirety: Patient-derived lymphoblastoid cell lines were used to map the HLA restriction of shared crossreactive spike epitopes. For other donors in the study, expansion assays were sequenced with a different, Illumina-based TCR-beta assay. At the level of individual TCR clonotypes, the study evaluated whether memory CD4+ T cells crossreact between the spike proteins of SARS-CoV-2 and those of common cold coronaviruses. The Adaptive Biotechnologies TCR-sequencing kit was used to sequence samples from a few pre-COVID donors and the naive versus memory experiments, whereas other data were Illumina-based.

The CDR3 spans 17 residues, from the cysteine through the phenylalanine. The only DNA kept is the CDR3, 51 bases in frame from the first base. From a lookup of the germline V gene, CDR1 and CDR2 are SGHVS and FNYEAQ. Relative to germline, V is missing 5 bases and J is missing 0 bases, with 11 bases of the junction outside any gene match. Deep-resolution immunoSEQ TCR-beta sequencing was performed on DNA from uncultured naive and memory CD4+ T cells. On the study's bioinformatics: During preprocessing, nonproductive sequences were discarded, as were any CDR3s that did not begin with C, did not end with F or W, or were shorter than 7 amino acids. Cultured and uncultured naive and memory CD4+ repertoires were searched for CDR3s previously identified as spike- and CEF-reactive. CDR3 homology was measured as pairwise Levenshtein distance, computed with the stringdist R package after trimming three terminal residues from each end. Imported from immuneACCESS, the table was reduced by TCRdb to in-frame sequences with V and J called. These copies leave out some clones; in studies compared against another copy, an unresolved V gene accounts for under half, and the cause of the remainder is not known. V and J calls plus clone size are reproduced from that table; the DNA served to infer D and trimming. The table for this sample lists around 65,000 clones; 85% to 90% of them were counted only once. Over 1.5% of the sample comes from the top ten.

Concerning this clone: Its target antigen remains unknown. Nothing much larger sits one base from this clone, and base qualities are not available.

CD4+ T cells from unexposed donors were collected before the COVID-19 pandemic (2011-2018). Naive and memory CD4+ T cells were separated from cryopreserved PBMCs through CD4 enrichment, which was followed by EasySep naive CD4+ T cell enrichment. Leukapheresis product for the unexposed donors was bought commercially. Ficoll-Paque PLUS gradient centrifugation was used to isolate PBMCs from leukapheresis product or whole blood. PBMCs were either used fresh in the expansion assay or cryopreserved at -140 degrees C. The QIAamp Micro DNA Kit was used to extract genomic DNA from the CD4+ T cells. On the study overall, not on this receptor specifically: Since the crossreactivity analysis centred on spike protein, crossreactivity against other viral proteins was not assessed. Because no donor provided both pre-pandemic and post-infection samples, tracing the source of pre-existing responses was limited. In around two thirds of donors, memory CD4+ clonotypes turned up that crossrecognized SARS-CoV-2 and at least one common cold coronavirus spike. Small numbers of patients and of tested TCRs limited the study. Naive versus memory sequencing indicated that memory recall responses, rather than primary responses primed during culture, are detected by the assay. Crossreactive clones showed significantly weaker SARS-CoV-2-driven expansion than monoreactive clones, consistent with antigenic imprinting.

Specimen: memory CD4+ T cells from PBMCs. Reading the label with the study, this specimen's cell subset or site is: memory (non-naive) CD4+ T cells. The V gene is TRBV7-6 and the J gene is TRBJ2-5, with TRBD2 matching 8 junction bases. The TCR comes from a human donor in good health. The nucleotides read TGTGCCAGCAGCCGTTTCTTCAGCGGGAGTTACCAAGAGACCCAGTACTTC. It translates as CASSRFFSGSYQETQYF.